This record looks at one T cell receptor beta chain sequence and its context. Assay used: immunoSEQ multiplex PCR; TCRdb lists only in-frame clones, some missing. This sample has around 290,000 clones, with about 86% found just once. This sample stems from a study of blood T cell repertoires in COVID-19. Looking at the study overall: Acute and convalescent COVID-19 samples came from the United States, Italy and Spain.

The CDR3 loop spans 17 amino acids. Germline V gene data show CDR1 as SGHNT and CDR2 as YYREEE (reference sequence). The ends lost 4 bases at V and 2 bases at J; junction bases unmatched: 11. The clonotype comes from a woman between 70 and 85 years old with COVID-19, enrolled during active disease. The sequencing input was peripheral blood. This chain joins TRBV5-4 and TRBJ2-3; 9 nucleotides match TRBD2. This CDR3 reads CASSRVEAGGYTDTQYF. In DNA, the CDR3 is TGTGCCAGCAGCCGCGTTGAAGCGGGGGGCTACACAGATACGCAGTATTTT.